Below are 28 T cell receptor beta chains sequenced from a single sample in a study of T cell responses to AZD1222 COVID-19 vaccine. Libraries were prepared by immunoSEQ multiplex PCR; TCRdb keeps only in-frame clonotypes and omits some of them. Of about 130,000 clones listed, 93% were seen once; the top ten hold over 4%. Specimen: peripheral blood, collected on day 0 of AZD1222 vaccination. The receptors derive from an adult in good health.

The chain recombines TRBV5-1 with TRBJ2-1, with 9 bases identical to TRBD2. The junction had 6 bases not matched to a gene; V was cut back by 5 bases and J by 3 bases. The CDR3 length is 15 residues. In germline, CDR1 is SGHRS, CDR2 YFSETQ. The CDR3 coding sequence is TGCGCCAGCAGACGCAAGCGGGAGGTCTACAATGAGCAGTTCTTC. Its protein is CASRRKREVYNEQFF.

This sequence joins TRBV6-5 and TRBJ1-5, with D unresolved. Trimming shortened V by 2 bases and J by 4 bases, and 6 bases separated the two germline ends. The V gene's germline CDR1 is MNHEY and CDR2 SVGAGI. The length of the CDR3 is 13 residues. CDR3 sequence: CASSYEKNQPQHF. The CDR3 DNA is TGTGCCAGCAGTTACGAGAAAAATCAGCCCCAGCATTTT.

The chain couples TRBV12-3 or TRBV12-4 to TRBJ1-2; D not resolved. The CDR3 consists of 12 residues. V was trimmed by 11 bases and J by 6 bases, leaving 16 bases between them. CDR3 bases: TGTGCCTCCCGACGTGGGCGGGATGGCTACACCTTC. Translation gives CASRRGRDGYTF.

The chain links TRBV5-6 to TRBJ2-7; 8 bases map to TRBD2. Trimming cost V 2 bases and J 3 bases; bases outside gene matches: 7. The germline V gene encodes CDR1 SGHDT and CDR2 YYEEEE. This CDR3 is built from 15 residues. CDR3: CASSLGTRAYYEQYF. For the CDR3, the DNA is TGTGCCAGCAGCTTAGGGACTAGGGCCTACTACGAGCAGTACTTC.

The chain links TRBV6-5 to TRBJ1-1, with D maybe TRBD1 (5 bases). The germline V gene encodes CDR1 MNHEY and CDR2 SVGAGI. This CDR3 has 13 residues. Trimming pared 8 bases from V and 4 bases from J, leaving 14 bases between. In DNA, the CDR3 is TGTGCCAGCGCCCGAGGGGAGGGCACTGAAGCTTTCTTT. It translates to CASARGEGTEAFF.

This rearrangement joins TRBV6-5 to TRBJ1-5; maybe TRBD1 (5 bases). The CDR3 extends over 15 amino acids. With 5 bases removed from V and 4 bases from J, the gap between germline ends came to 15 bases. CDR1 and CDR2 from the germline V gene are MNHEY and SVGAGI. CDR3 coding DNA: TGTGCCAGCAGTCCGATTGACAGCCGTAATCAGCCCCAGCATTTT. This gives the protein CASSPIDSRNQPQHF.

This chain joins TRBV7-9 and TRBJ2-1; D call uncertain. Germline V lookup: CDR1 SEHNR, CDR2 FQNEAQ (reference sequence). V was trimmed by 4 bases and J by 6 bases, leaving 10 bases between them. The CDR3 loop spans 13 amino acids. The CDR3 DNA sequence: TGTGCCAGCAGCTCCCTTATAGTCAATGAGCAGTTCTTC. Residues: CASSSLIVNEQFF.

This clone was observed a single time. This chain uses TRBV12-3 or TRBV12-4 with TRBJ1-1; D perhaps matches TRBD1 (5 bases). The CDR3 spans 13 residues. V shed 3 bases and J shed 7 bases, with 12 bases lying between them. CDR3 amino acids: CASSLTRDGEAFF. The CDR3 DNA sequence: TGTGCCAGCAGTTTGACTCGGGACGGTGAAGCTTTCTTT.

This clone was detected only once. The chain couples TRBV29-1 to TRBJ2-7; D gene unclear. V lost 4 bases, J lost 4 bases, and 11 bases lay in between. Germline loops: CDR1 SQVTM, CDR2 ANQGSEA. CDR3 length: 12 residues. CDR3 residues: CSVAGQTYEQYF. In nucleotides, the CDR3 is TGCAGCGTTGCCGGGCAGACTTACGAGCAGTACTTC.

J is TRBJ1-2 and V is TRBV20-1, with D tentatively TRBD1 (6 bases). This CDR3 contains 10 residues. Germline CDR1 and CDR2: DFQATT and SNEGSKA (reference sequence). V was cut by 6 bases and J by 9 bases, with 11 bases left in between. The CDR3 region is CSAERDSYTF. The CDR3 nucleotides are TGCAGTGCCGAGAGGGACAGCTACACCTTC.

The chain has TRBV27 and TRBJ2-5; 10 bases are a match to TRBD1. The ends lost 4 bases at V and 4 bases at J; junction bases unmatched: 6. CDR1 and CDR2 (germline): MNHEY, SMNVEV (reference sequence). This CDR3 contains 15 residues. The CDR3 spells CASSSWTGGRETQYF. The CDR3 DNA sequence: TGTGCCAGCAGTTCTTGGACAGGGGGTAGAGAGACCCAGTACTTC.

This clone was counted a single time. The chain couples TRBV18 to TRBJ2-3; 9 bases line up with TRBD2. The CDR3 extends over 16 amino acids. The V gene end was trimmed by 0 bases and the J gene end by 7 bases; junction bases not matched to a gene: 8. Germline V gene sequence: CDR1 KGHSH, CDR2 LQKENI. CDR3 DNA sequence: TGTGCCAGCTCACCACCGATTAGCGGGAGCGAGTATACGCAGTATTTT. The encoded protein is CASSPPISGSEYTQYF.

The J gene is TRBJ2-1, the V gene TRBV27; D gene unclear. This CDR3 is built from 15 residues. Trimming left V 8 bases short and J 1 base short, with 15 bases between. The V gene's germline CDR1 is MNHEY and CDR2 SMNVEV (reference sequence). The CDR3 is CASGQGSGSYNEQFF. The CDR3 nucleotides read TGTGCCAGCGGCCAAGGATCGGGTTCCTACAATGAGCAGTTCTTC.

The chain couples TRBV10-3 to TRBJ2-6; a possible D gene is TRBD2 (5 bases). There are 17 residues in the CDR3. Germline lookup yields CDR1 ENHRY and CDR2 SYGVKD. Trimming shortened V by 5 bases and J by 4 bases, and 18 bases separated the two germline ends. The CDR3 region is CAISSEGAPTGANVLTF. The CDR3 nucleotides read TGTGCCATCAGTAGCGAGGGAGCTCCTACCGGGGCCAACGTCCTGACTTTC.

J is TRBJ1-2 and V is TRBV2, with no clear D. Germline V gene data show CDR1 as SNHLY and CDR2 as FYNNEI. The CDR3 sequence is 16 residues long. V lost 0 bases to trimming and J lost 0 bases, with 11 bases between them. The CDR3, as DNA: TGTGCCAGCAGTGAAGCTTCCCAGGCCGCTAACTATGGCTACACCTTC. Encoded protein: CASSEASQAANYGYTF.

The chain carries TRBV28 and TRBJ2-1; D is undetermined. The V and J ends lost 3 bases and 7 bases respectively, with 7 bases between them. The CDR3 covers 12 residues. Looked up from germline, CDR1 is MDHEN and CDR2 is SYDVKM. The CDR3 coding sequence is TGTGCCAGCAGTTTTTTCCTGAATGAGCAGTTCTTC. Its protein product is CASSFFLNEQFF.

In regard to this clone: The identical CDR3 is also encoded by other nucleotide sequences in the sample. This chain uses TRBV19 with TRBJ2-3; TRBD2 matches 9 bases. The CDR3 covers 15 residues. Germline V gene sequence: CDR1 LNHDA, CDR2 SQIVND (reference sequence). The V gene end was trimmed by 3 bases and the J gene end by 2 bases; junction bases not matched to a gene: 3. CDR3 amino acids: CASSIGGRVTDTQYF. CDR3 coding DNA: TGTGCCAGTAGTATCGGCGGGAGGGTCACAGATACGCAGTATTTT. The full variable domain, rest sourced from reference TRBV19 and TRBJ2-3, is DGGITQSPKYLFRKEGQNVTLSCEQNLNHDAMYWYRQDPGQGLRLIYYSQIVNDFQKGDIAEGYSVSREKKESFPLTVTSAQKNPTAFYLCASSIGGRVTDTQYFGPGTRLTVL.

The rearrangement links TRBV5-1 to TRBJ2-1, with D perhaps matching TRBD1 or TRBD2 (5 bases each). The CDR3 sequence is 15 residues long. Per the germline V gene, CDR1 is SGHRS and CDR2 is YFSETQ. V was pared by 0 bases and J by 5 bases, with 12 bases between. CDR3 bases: TGCGCCAGCAGCTTGGTCGGGACCAAAGACAATGAGCAGTTCTTC. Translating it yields CASSLVGTKDNEQFF.

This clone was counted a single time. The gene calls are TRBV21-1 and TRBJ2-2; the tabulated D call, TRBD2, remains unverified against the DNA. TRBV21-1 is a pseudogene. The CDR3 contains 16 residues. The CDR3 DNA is TGTGCCAGCAGCACGGGGAGGGGGAAAAACACCGGGGAGCTGTTTTTT. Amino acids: CASSTGRGKNTGELFF.

For the CDR3, the DNA is TGTGCCAGCAGTGGACCCTATGGCTACACCTTC. It codes for CASSGPYGYTF. The V call is TRBV2, the J call TRBJ1-2; D gene uncertain. The CDR3 has 11 amino acids. V shed 4 bases and J shed 4 bases, with 4 bases lying between them. Germline CDR1 reads SNHLY; CDR2 reads FYNNEI.

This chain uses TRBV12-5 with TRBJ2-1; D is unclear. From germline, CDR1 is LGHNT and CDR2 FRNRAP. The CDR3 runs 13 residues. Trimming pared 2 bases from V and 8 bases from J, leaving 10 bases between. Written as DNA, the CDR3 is TGTGCTAGTGGTTTGACAAGACCGGATGAGCAGTTCTTC. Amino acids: CASGLTRPDEQFF. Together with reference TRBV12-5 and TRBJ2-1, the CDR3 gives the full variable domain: DARVTQTPRHKVTEMGQEVTMRCQPILGHNTVFWYRQTMMQGLELLAYFRNRAPLDDSGMPKDRFSAEMPDATLATLKIQPSEPRDSAVYFCASGLTRPDEQFFGPGTRLTVL.

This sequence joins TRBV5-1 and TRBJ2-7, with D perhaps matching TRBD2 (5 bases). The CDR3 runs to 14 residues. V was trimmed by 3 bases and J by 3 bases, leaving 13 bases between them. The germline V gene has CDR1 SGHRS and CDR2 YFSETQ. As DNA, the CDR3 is TGCGCCAGCAGCTGGACGAGCGGTGGCTACGAGCAGTACTTC. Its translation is CASSWTSGGYEQYF.

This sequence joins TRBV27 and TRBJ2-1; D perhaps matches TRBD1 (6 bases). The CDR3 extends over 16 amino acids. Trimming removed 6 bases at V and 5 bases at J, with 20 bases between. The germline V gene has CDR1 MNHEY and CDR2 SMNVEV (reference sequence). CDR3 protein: CASRFLVQGWDNEQFF. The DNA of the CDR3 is TGTGCCAGCAGGTTCCTCGTTCAGGGGTGGGACAATGAGCAGTTCTTC.

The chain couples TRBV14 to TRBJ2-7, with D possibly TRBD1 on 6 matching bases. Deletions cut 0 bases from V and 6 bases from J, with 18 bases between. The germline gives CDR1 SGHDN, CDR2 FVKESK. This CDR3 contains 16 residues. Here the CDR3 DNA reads TGTGCCAGCAGCCAAGATGGGGCAGGGGCCGTGAGCGAGCAGTACTTC. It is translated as CASSQDGAGAVSEQYF.

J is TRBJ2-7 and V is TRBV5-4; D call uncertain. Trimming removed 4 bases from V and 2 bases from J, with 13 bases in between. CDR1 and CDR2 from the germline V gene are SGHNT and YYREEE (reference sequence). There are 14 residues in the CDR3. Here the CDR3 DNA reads TGTGCCAGCAGCGTGGTATATAGGCCCTACGAGCAGTACTTC. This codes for CASSVVYRPYEQYF.

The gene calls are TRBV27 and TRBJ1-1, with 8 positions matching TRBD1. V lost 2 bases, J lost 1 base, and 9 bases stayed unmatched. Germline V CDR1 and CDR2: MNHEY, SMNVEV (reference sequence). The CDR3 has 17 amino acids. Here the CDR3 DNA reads TGTGCCAGCAGTTTACGGCCAGGGGGCATAGGGAACACTGAAGCTTTCTTT. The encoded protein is CASSLRPGGIGNTEAFF.

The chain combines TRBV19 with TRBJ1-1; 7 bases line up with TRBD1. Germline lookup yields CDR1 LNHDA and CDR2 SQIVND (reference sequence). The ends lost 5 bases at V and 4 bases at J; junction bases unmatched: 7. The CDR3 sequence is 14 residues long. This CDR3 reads CASSGTTGATEAFF. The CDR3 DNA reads TGTGCCAGTAGTGGGACCACAGGGGCCACTGAAGCTTTCTTT.

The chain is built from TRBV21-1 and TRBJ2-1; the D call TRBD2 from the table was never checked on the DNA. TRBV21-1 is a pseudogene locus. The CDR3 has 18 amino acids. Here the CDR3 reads CASSKERNGDSSYNEQFF. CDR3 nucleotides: TGTGCCAGCAGCAAAGAGAGGAACGGGGATAGCTCCTACAATGAGCAGTTCTTC.